These 17 T cell receptor beta chains were all obtained from the same sample, sequenced in a study of T cell responses to AZD1222 COVID-19 vaccine. Assay: immunoSEQ multiplex PCR; the TCRdb copy retains only in-frame clones and omits some. Of about 170,000 clones listed, roughly 92% are singletons. The sequences come from peripheral blood, collected on day 0 of AZD1222 vaccination. These receptors all stem from an adult in good health.

The J gene is TRBJ2-3, the V gene TRBV4-3, with a tentative D call TRBD2 (5 bases). The CDR3 covers 13 residues. Trimming cost V 8 bases and J 5 bases, with 14 bases left between them. Germline CDR1 and CDR2: LGHNA and YSLEER. CDR3 sequence reads: CASGPRRRDTQYF. DNA for the CDR3: TGCGCCAGCGGCCCGAGGAGGCGAGATACGCAGTATTTT.

This chain uses TRBV6-2 or TRBV6-3 with TRBJ1-2, with a tentative D call TRBD1 (5 bases). The CDR3 has 15 residues. The ends were cut back, 2 bases at V and 3 bases at J, with 13 bases in the middle. Germline CDR1 MNHEY, CDR2 SVGEGT. DNA of the CDR3: TGTGCCAGCAGTTACCCCGTGGGGGTGGACTATGGCTACACCTTC. Protein sequence: CASSYPVGVDYGYTF.

The J gene is TRBJ1-5, the V gene TRBV19; the D gene is possibly TRBD1 (5 bases). With 3 bases removed from V and 0 bases from J, the gap between germline ends came to 12 bases. The germline V gene has CDR1 LNHDA and CDR2 SQIVND (reference sequence). CDR3 length: 16 residues. The CDR3 sequence is CASSITGLYSNQPQHF. CDR3 bases: TGTGCCAGTAGTATTACAGGACTTTATAGCAATCAGCCCCAGCATTTT.

The CDR3 region has the DNA TGTGCCAGCAGTTTATGGGGAATGGGGCCGACCTCTGGAAACACCATATATTTT. This sequence encodes CASSLWGMGPTSGNTIYF. The chain has TRBV28 and TRBJ1-3, with D possibly matching TRBD1 (5 bases). The CDR3 totals 18 residues. With 0 bases removed from V and 0 bases from J, the gap between germline ends came to 15 bases. Germline V gives CDR1 MDHEN, CDR2 SYDVKM.

This chain links TRBV7-9 with TRBJ2-7, with a possible D match to TRBD2 (6 bases). Germline V lookup: CDR1 SEHNR, CDR2 FQNEAQ (reference sequence). The V and J ends lost 5 bases and 4 bases respectively, with 21 bases between them. The length of the CDR3 is 16 residues. The CDR3 coding sequence is TGTGCCAGCAGCCCTCGGGAGCCCGGGGTGGAGTACGAGCAGTACTTC. This codes for CASSPREPGVEYEQYF.

V and J are TRBV4-1 and TRBJ2-2, with D unclear. The CDR3 loop spans 16 amino acids. CDR1 and CDR2 (germline): MGHRA, YSYEKL. The ends were cut back, 1 base at V and 5 bases at J, with 14 bases in the middle. CDR3 coding DNA: TGCGCCAGCAGCCAAGGGGCGGCATCTCGTACCGGGGAGCTGTTTTTT. Residues: CASSQGAASRTGELFF.

This sequence joins TRBV7-2 and TRBJ1-3, with no clear D. V was cut by 2 bases and J by 3 bases, with 14 bases left in between. CDR1 and CDR2 (germline): SGHTA, FQGNSA. The CDR3 runs 16 residues. CDR3 nucleotides: TGTGCCAGCAGCTTAAAGGGATCCCAATTTGGAAACACCATATATTTT. This encodes CASSLKGSQFGNTIYF.

The rearrangement uses TRBV4-1 and TRBJ2-6; D not resolved. CDR1 is MGHRA, CDR2 YSYEKL, per germline. This CDR3 has 18 residues. Trimming pared 1 base from V and 2 bases from J, leaving 15 bases between. Here the CDR3 reads CASSQGPMGFAGANVLTF. The DNA of the CDR3 is TGCGCCAGCAGCCAAGGGCCGATGGGATTCGCTGGGGCCAACGTCCTGACTTTC.

The CDR3 DNA reads as TGTGCCAGCGGGACAGATAATGAAAAACTGTTTTTT. This translates into CASGTDNEKLFF. V is TRBV27 and J is TRBJ1-4; 7 nucleotides line up with TRBD1. From germline, CDR1 is MNHEY and CDR2 SMNVEV (reference sequence). The trim removed 8 bases at V and 4 bases at J, leaving 1 base unmatched. The CDR3 has 12 amino acids.

The chain couples TRBV3-1 (or the pseudogene TRBV3-2) to TRBJ1-4, with unresolved D. Germline V lookup: CDR1 LGHDT, CDR2 YNNKEL (reference sequence). The CDR3 consists of 15 residues. V lost 8 bases and J 0 bases, leaving 13 bases between the germline ends. CDR3: CASSGKFATNEKLFF. DNA of the CDR3: TGTGCCAGCTCGGGCAAATTTGCAACTAATGAAAAACTGTTTTTT.

V gene TRBV11-2 combines with J gene TRBJ2-2, with TRBD1 matching over 9 bases. J was trimmed by 7 bases and V by 5 bases; bases with no gene match: 8. The CDR3 runs 15 residues. Germline CDR1 and CDR2: SGHAT and FQNNGV. DNA for the CDR3: TGTGCCAGCAGCCCGGGGACAGGGTGGGTCGGGGAGCTGTTTTTT. Amino acids: CASSPGTGWVGELFF.

The V gene is TRBV3-1 (or the pseudogene TRBV3-2), the J gene TRBJ2-7; the D gene is possibly TRBD1 (6 bases). Trimming removed 4 bases at V and 7 bases at J, with 11 bases between. The germline gives CDR1 LGHDT, CDR2 YNNKEL (reference sequence). This CDR3 spans 12 amino acids. CDR3 sequence (DNA): TGTGCCAGCAGCCTCACAGGGTGGGAGCAGTACTTC. Translating it yields CASSLTGWEQYF.

The chain carries TRBV5-4 and TRBJ1-2; TRBD1 matches 9 bases. Trimming cost V 3 bases and J 7 bases; bases outside gene matches: 10. Germline CDR1 and CDR2: SGHNT and YYREEE (reference sequence). The CDR3 is made up of 15 amino acids. The CDR3 DNA reads as TGTGCCAGCAGCTCTAAGGACAGGGGCCCGTCTGGCTACACCTTC. Translated: CASSSKDRGPSGYTF.

For this clone: Mismatch with germline at one junction end may stem from a read error. The chain carries TRBV7-7 and TRBJ1-2, with D perhaps TRBD1 (5 bases). CDR1 is SSHAT and CDR2 is FNYEAQ in the germline V gene (reference sequence). The CDR3 loop spans 14 amino acids. This CDR3 is CASSFLGRPYGYTF. The CDR3 DNA is TGTGCTAGCAGCTTCTTGGGGCGGCCCTATGGCTACACCTTC.

V usage is TRBV19 and J usage is TRBJ2-7; D possibly corresponds to TRBD2 (5 bases). The CDR3 sequence is 14 residues long. Trimming shortened V by 0 bases and J by 7 bases, and 13 bases separated the two germline ends. Looked up from germline, CDR1 is LNHDA and CDR2 is SQIVND (reference sequence). CDR3: CASSIDRPSGEQYF. The CDR3 nucleotides are TGTGCCAGTAGTATAGACAGGCCCTCGGGGGAGCAGTACTTC.

This clone was seen just once. This chain uses TRBV5-4 with TRBJ1-6; a possible D gene is TRBD1 (5 bases). The V gene's germline CDR1 is SGHNT and CDR2 YYREEE (reference sequence). The CDR3 runs 15 residues. Deletions cut 2 bases from V and 6 bases from J, with 12 bases between. The CDR3 sequence is CASSFKGFGNSPLHF. CDR3 coding DNA: TGTGCCAGCAGCTTCAAGGGGTTTGGTAATTCACCCCTCCACTTT.

The rearrangement joins TRBV6-5 to TRBJ1-1, with D uncertain. CDR1 and CDR2 from the germline V gene are MNHEY and SVGAGI. The CDR3 has 16 amino acids. V was cut by 2 bases and J by 2 bases, with 15 bases left in between. The CDR3 reads CASSYGRSYSNTEAFF. Here the CDR3 DNA reads TGTGCCAGCAGTTACGGTAGGAGTTACTCCAACACTGAAGCTTTCTTT.